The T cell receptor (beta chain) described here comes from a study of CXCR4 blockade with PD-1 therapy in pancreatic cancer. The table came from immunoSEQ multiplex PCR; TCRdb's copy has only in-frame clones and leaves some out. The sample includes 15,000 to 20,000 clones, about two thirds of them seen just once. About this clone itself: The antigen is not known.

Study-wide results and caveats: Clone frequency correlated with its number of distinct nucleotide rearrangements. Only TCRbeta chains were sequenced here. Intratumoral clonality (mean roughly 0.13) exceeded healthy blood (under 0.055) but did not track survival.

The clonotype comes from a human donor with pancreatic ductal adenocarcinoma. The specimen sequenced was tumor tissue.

The CDR3 bases are TGTGCCACCAGCAGAGATCCGAAGGTCTACGAGCAGTACTTC. Protein: CATSRDPKVYEQYF. The chain couples TRBV15 to TRBJ2-7, with D uncertain. This CDR3 comprises 14 residues. Between the trimmed V and J ends, which lost 0 bases and 3 bases, there was a span of 9 bases. Germline V CDR1 and CDR2: LNHNV, YYDKDF (reference sequence).